Listed here is a single T cell receptor beta chain. The target antigen is unknown. This sample stems from a study of cytomegalovirus exposure and HLA in healthy donors. Whole-study context: The same platform as the approximately 640 first-cohort repertoires was used for the 100 to 150 validation repertoires, a later analysis reported.

The data were produced by immunoSEQ multiplex PCR, yet TCRdb's version contains in-frame clones alone and is incomplete. The sample contains about 170,000 clones, approximately 86% of which appear only once. Findings and limits, study-wide: Most sequenced TCRs were rare (though some public TCRs occurred in many donors). It was reported that the classifier diagnosed cytomegalovirus status with high specificity and sensitivity in both the original and validation cohorts.

The donors were part of the roughly 120-subject validation cohort, which stood apart from the roughly 640-subject first cohort. The trim removed 5 bases at V and 3 bases at J, leaving 6 bases unmatched. This CDR3 contains 15 residues. The germline V gene encodes CDR1 SGHTA and CDR2 FQGNSA. The origin of this receptor is a woman between 18 and 30 years old in good health and CMV-seronegative. The sequenced sample consisted of PBMCs. V is TRBV7-2 and J is TRBJ2-1; TRBD2 matches at 8 bases. CDR3 region: CASSLIAGRYNEQFF. CDR3 sequence (DNA): TGTGCCAGCAGCCTAATAGCGGGACGCTACAATGAGCAGTTCTTC. Full variable domain (rest looked up from reference TRBV7-2 and TRBJ2-1): GAGVSQSPSNKVTEKGKDVELRCDPISGHTALYWYRQSLGQGLEFLIYFQGNSAPDKSGLPSDRFSAERTGGSVSTLTIQRTQQEDSAVYLCASSLIAGRYNEQFFGPGTRLTVL.